These 15 T cell receptor beta chains originate from one sample sequenced in a study of molecular identifiers for immune sequencing clone quantification. TCRdb processed the PCR reads anew with MiXCR; each CDR3 protein has one entry. The sample includes around 470,000 distinct CDR3 sequences, about 25% of them seen just once. The sequenced material came from naive CD8+ T cells from blood, with Jurkat cell RNA spiked in. Subset of the sample: FACS-sorted CD8+CD4-CCR7+CD45RA+ naive T cells. The receptor source for this set is a human donor in good health. Some libraries in this study had Jurkat cell RNA spiked in.

This clonotype was seen at least ten times. The J gene is TRBJ2-7, the V gene TRBV4-1; D not resolved. CDR1 and CDR2 from the germline V gene are MGHRA and YSYEKL. With 1 base removed from V and 3 bases from J, the gap between germline ends came to 7 bases. The CDR3 has 13 residues. CDR3 bases: TGCGCCAGCAGCCAAGTACAGAGCTACGAGCAGTACTTC. Its protein is CASSQVQSYEQYF.

This clonotype appeared a few times. The CDR3 nucleotides are TGTGCCAGCAGTCCGGGGACAGGGGGCTTGAACACTGAAGCTTTCTTT. Translating gives CASSPGTGGLNTEAFF. The chain combines TRBV12-3 or TRBV12-4 with TRBJ1-1; 12 bases match TRBD1. V lost 5 bases to trimming and J lost 0 bases; unmatched junction nucleotides: 4. This CDR3 has 16 amino acids.

There are a few counts of this clonotype. J is TRBJ1-2 and V is TRBV6-6; TRBD1 might be the D (6 bases). This CDR3 spans 15 amino acids. Germline loops: CDR1 MNHNY, CDR2 SVGAGI (reference sequence). Trimming pared 3 bases from V and 7 bases from J, leaving 18 bases between. The CDR3 reads CASSYPEQGSIGYTF. Here the CDR3 DNA reads TGTGCCAGCAGTTATCCAGAACAGGGTTCGATTGGCTACACCTTC.

This chain connects TRBV12-3 or TRBV12-4 to TRBJ2-1; either TRBD1 or TRBD2 may fit D (5 bases each). The length of the CDR3 is 14 residues. Deletions cut 3 bases from V and 5 bases from J, with 11 bases between. The CDR3 DNA reads TGTGCCAGCAGTTTCCCCGGGACGCACAATGAGCAGTTCTTC. The encoded protein is CASSFPGTHNEQFF.

Concerning this clonotype itself: A much larger clone lies one base from this, so it may be a read error. The genes are TRBV7-2 and TRBJ2-3; D unresolved. The CDR3 is 14 amino acids. CDR1 is SGHTA, CDR2 FQGNSA, per germline. CDR3 nucleotides: TGTGTCAGCAGCTTATACGTAGCCACAGATACGCAGTATTTT. The encoded protein is CVSSLYVATDTQYF. The full variable domain, its missing parts supplied by reference TRBV7-2 and TRBJ2-3, is GAGVSQSPSNKVTEKGKDVELRCDPISGHTALYWYRQSLGQGLEFLIYFQGNSAPDKSGLPSDRFSAERTGGSVSTLTIQRTQQEDSAVYLCVSSLYVATDTQYFGPGTRLTVL.

This clonotype was counted many times. This sequence joins TRBV7-9 and TRBJ1-5, with TRBD1 as a possible D gene (5 bases). The CDR3 loop spans 15 amino acids. The germline V and J ends were trimmed by 5 bases and 6 bases, with 17 bases remaining between them. Germline CDR1 and CDR2: SEHNR and FQNEAQ (reference sequence). The CDR3 DNA is TGTGCCAGCAGCACTGGGGCAGGACGAGGTCAGCCCCAGCATTTT. Translated, it gives CASSTGAGRGQPQHF.

In its sample, this clonotype was seen a few times. V and J are TRBV30 and TRBJ2-7, with D possibly TRBD1 on 6 matching bases. CDR3 length: 14 residues. V was trimmed by 0 bases and J by 7 bases, leaving 16 bases between them. The germline CDR1 and CDR2 sequences are GTSNPN and SVGIG (reference sequence). The CDR3, as DNA: TGTGCCTGGAGTGTAACGGGGACATTGGGGGAGCAGTACTTC. This codes for CAWSVTGTLGEQYF.

The chain is built from TRBV3-1 and TRBJ2-3; a weak D match, TRBD2 (5 bases). CDR1 is LGHDT and CDR2 is YNNKEL in the germline V gene (reference sequence). The CDR3 has 15 residues. V shed 1 base and J shed 6 bases, with 14 bases lying between them. The chain's CDR3 is CASSQVVASYDTQYF. CDR3 DNA sequence: TGTGCCAGCAGCCAAGTGGTAGCGAGTTACGATACGCAGTATTTT.

The chain carries TRBV6-2 or TRBV6-3 and TRBJ1-1; D might be TRBD1 (5 bases). CDR3 length equals 17 residues. Germline CDR1 MNHEY, CDR2 SVGEGT. Trimming removed 4 bases from V and 3 bases from J, with 21 bases in between. The CDR3, as DNA: TGTGCCAGCAGTTCTCGGGGCCCCACTCGAGTCGACACTGAAGCTTTCTTT. Translation: CASSSRGPTRVDTEAFF.

This clonotype is a singleton in its sample. The rearrangement uses TRBV19 and TRBJ2-7; D is undetermined. V lost 5 bases and J 6 bases, leaving 8 bases between the germline ends. Germline loops: CDR1 LNHDA, CDR2 SQIVND (reference sequence). CDR3 size: 11 residues. CDR3 residues: CASSGAGEQYF. CDR3 coding DNA: TGTGCCAGTAGTGGAGCTGGCGAGCAGTACTTC.

This chain links TRBV29-1 with TRBJ2-5, with D tentatively TRBD1 or TRBD2 (5 bases each). This CDR3 has 16 residues. Germline V gives CDR1 SQVTM, CDR2 ANQGSEA. V shed 3 bases and J shed 2 bases, with 19 bases lying between them. The chain's CDR3 is CSVDAPGTTFQETQYF. The DNA for the CDR3 is TGCAGCGTTGATGCCCCAGGGACCACATTTCAAGAGACCCAGTACTTC.

The chain recombines TRBV7-9 with TRBJ1-3; no firm D call. CDR1 and CDR2 (germline): SEHNR, FQNEAQ (reference sequence). The CDR3 runs to 15 residues. Trimming took 1 base from V and 0 from J, leaving 7 bases between them. The CDR3 DNA reads TGTGCCAGCAGCTTAGACGTGCCCTCTGGAAACACCATATATTTT. This sequence encodes CASSLDVPSGNTIYF.

This clonotype was detected many times. The chain couples TRBV5-4 to TRBJ2-7; D possibly corresponds to TRBD1 (6 bases). This CDR3 is built from 14 residues. Germline lookup yields CDR1 SGHNT and CDR2 YYREEE (reference sequence). V dropped 4 bases and J dropped 1 base, with 12 bases sitting between them. CDR3 region: CASSPTDRSYEQYF. CDR3 bases: TGTGCCAGCAGCCCTACGGACAGATCCTACGAGCAGTACTTC. The variable domain in full, with the rest retrieved from reference TRBV5-4 and TRBJ2-7, is ETGVTQSPTHLIKTRGQQVTLRCSSQSGHNTVSWYQQALGQGPQFIFQYYREEENGRGNFPPRFSGLQFPNYSSELNVNALELDDSALYLCASSPTDRSYEQYFGPGTRLTVT.

V gene TRBV4-1 combines with J gene TRBJ2-2; 10 nucleotides line up with TRBD2. CDR1 is MGHRA, CDR2 YSYEKL, per germline. The junction had 4 bases not matched to a gene; V was cut back by 4 bases and J by 5 bases. This CDR3 has 15 residues. The CDR3 coding sequence is TGCGCCAGCAGCCCTAGCGGGAGTGAAACCGGGGAGCTGTTTTTT. Amino acid sequence: CASSPSGSETGELFF.

There are many counts of this clonotype. V and J are TRBV7-2 and TRBJ1-2; D remains unclear. Looked up from germline, CDR1 is SGHTA and CDR2 is FQGNSA. CDR3 length: 15 residues. V gave up 5 bases and J gave up 1 base, with 14 bases separating them. The CDR3 here is CASSRGYRDNYGYTF. The CDR3, as DNA: TGTGCCAGCAGCCGCGGATACCGAGATAACTATGGCTACACCTTC.